This TCR beta chain is drawn from a study of response to subunit inactivated influenza vaccine. Study conclusions and caveats: Authors suggested that a seasonal influenza vaccination recruits few new T cells each time.

In regard to this clonotype: What it recognizes is unknown.

Using its own MiXCR run on the RT-PCR reads, TCRdb lists one record per CDR3 protein. The sample shows about 780,000 distinct CDR3 sequences, approximately 17% of them seen only once. The sample in question was PBMCs from blood, obtained less than 6 days after vaccination. The TCR sequence derives from a man aged 50 to 59 who received an inactivated influenza vaccine.

CDR3 sequence reads: CASSNYSNQPQHF. CDR3 bases: TGTGCCAGCAGTAACTATAGCAATCAGCCCCAGCATTTT. The chain uses TRBV7-9 and TRBJ1-5; D remains unclear. V gave up 6 bases and J gave up 0 bases, with 6 bases separating them. The CDR3 covers 13 residues. Germline V gene data show CDR1 as SEHNR and CDR2 as FQNEAQ (reference sequence).